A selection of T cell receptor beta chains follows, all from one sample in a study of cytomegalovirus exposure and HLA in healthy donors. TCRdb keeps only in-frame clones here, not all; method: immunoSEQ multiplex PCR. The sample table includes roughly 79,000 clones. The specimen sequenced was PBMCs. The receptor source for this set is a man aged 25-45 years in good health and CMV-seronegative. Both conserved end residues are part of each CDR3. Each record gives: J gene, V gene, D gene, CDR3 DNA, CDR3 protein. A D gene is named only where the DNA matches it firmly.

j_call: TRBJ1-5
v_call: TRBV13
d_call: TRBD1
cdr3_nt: TGTGCCAGCAGCCCTGACAGGGCTCAGCCCCAGCATTTT
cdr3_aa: CASSPDRAQPQHF

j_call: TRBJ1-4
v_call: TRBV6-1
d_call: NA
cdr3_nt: TGTGCCAGCAGTGCAACAATGATGGACTGGGTTAATGAAAAACTGTTTTTT
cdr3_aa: CASSATMMDWVNEKLFF

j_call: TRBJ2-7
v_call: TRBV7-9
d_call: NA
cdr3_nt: TGTGCCAGCAGCTTAGGTGGGCCCTCCCTCTACGAGCAGTACTTC
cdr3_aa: CASSLGGPSLYEQYF

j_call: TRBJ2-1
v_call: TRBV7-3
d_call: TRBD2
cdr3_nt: TGTGCCAGCAGCTCTCAGCGGGGGACGGGCAATGAGCAGTTCTTC
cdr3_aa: CASSSQRGTGNEQFF

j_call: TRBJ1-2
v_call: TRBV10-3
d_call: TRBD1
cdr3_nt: TGTGCCATCACCGAAAGGGGGCAGGACTATGGCTACACCTTC
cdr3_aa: CAITERGQDYGYTF

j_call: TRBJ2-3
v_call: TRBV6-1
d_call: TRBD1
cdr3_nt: TGTGCCAGCAGTGGTTCTTCAGGGGGAGCAGATACGCAGTATTTT
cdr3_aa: CASSGSSGGADTQYF

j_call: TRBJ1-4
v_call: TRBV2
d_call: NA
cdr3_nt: TGTGCCAGCAGCCAAAGGGAGCGGGAAAAACTGTTTTTT
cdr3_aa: CASSQREREKLFF

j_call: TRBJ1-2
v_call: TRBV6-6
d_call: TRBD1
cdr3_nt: TGTGCCAGTATACAGGGGGCCTCCTATGGCTACACCTTC
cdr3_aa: CASIQGASYGYTF

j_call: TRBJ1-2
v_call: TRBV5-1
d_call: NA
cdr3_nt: TGCGCCAGCAGCTTGAGTAGTGGAACAGGAGGGTATGGCTACACCTTC
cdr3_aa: CASSLSSGTGGYGYTF

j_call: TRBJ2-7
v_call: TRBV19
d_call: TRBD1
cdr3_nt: TGTGCCAGTAGTATCGGGACAGAGTACGAGCAGTACTTC
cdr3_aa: CASSIGTEYEQYF

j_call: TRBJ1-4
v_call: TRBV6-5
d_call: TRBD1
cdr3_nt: TGTGCCAGCAGTTACTCGACAGGGGGGGCTGAAAAACTGTTTTTT
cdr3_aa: CASSYSTGGAEKLFF

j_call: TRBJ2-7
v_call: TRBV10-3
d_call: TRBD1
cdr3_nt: TGTGCCGCAACAGGGGAAGACCCCTACGAGCAGTACTTC
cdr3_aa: CAATGEDPYEQYF

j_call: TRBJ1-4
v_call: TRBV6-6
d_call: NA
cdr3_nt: TGTGCCAGCAGCCCTACAGGGTTTGAGGCCGAAAAACTGTTTTTT
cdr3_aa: CASSPTGFEAEKLFF

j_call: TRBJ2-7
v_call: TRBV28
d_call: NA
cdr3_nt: TGTGCCACCGTCACGATAGGGGGAGATTACGAGCAGTACTTC
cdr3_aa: CATVTIGGDYEQYF

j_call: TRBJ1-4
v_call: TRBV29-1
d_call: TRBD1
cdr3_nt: TGCAGCGTTGAAACAGGGGGTGAAAAACTGTTTTTT
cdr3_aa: CSVETGGEKLFF

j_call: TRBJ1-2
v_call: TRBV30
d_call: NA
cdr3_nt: TGTGCCTGGAGTGTACTACGGGGGCGGGGGGGATATGGCTACACCTTC
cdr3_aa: CAWSVLRGRGGYGYTF

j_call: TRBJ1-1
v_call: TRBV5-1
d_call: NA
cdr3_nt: TGCGCCAGCAGCCTCGGACAGCCAGGCACTGAAGCTTTCTTT
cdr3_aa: CASSLGQPGTEAFF

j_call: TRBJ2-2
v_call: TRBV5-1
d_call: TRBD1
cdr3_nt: TGCGCCAGCAGCTCAATAGATAGGACAGGGGGCCCTCTAAACACCGGGGAGCTGTTTTTT
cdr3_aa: CASSSIDRTGGPLNTGELFF

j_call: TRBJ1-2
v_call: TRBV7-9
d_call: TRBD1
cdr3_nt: TGTGCCAGCAGCTTTACCGGGACAGGGGCGGATGGCTACACCTTC
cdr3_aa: CASSFTGTGADGYTF

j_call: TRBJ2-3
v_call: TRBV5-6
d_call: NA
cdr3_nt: TGTGCCAGCAGCTTGGGCGGGTTGGGGACAGATACGCAGTATTTT
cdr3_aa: CASSLGGLGTDTQYF

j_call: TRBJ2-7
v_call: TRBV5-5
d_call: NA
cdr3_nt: TGTGCCAGCAGCTTGGTGACAGTCAGCTACGAGCAGTACTTC
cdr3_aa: CASSLVTVSYEQYF

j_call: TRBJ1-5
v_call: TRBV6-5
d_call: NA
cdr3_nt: TGTGCCAGCAGTACTTGGGACACCTATCAGCCCCAGCATTTT
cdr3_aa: CASSTWDTYQPQHF

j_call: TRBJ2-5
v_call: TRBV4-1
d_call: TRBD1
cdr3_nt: TGCGCCAGCAGCCTTGACAGGGAAGAGACCCAGTACTTC
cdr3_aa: CASSLDREETQYF

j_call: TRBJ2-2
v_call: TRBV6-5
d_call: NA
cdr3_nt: TGTGCCAGCAGGCGTCATCAGGGGAACACCGGGGAGCTGTTTTTT
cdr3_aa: CASRRHQGNTGELFF

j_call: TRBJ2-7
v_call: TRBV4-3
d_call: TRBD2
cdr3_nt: TGCGCCAGCAGCCAGGGAATCGTGACTAGCCCCTACGAGCAGTACTTC
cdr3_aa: CASSQGIVTSPYEQYF

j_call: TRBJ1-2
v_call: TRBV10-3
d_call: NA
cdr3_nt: TGTGCCATCAGTGAGTCGAGGGGGTACACCTTC
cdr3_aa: CAISESRGYTF

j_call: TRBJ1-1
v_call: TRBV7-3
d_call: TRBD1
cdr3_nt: TGTGCCAGCAGCTTAAGATCCGGGACAGGGCAAGCTTTCTTT
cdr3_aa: CASSLRSGTGQAFF

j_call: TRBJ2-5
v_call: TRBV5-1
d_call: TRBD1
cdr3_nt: TGCGCCAGCACCCAGGACAGGGGAGAGACCCAGTACTTC
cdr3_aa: CASTQDRGETQYF

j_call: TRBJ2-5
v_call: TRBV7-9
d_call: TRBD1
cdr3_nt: TGTGCCAGCAGCTTCGGGACAGGGGGGGAGACCCAGTACTTC
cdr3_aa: CASSFGTGGETQYF

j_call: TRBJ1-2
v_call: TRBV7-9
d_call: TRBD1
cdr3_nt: TGTGCCAGCAGCAACAGGGGAGGACTTAACTATGGCTACACCTTC
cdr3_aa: CASSNRGGLNYGYTF

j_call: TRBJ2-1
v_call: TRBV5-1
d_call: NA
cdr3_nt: TGCGCCAGCAGCTTGGGGGGGCATGAGCAGTTCTTC
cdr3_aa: CASSLGGHEQFF

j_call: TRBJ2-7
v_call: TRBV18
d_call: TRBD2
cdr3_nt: TGTGCCAGCTCACCACCGGGGACTAGCGGGATCTACGAGCAGTACTTC
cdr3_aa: CASSPPGTSGIYEQYF

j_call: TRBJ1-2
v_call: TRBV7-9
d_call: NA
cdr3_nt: TGTGCCAGCAGCCCGCGGTACGGCTACACCTTC
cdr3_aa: CASSPRYGYTF

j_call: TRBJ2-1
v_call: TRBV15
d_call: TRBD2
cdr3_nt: TGTGCCACCAGCAGAGCGGTAGCGGGAGGGGGCAATGAGCAGTTCTTC
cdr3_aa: CATSRAVAGGGNEQFF

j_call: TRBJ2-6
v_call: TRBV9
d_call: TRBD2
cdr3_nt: TGTGCCAGCAGCGTAAACTGGGTAGCGGGCTTCTCTGGGGCCAACGTCCTGACTTTC
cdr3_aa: CASSVNWVAGFSGANVLTF

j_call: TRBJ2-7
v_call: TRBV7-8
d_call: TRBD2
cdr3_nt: TGTGCCAGCAGCACGGGGGGTCTACCCTACGAGCAGTACTTC
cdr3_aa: CASSTGGLPYEQYF

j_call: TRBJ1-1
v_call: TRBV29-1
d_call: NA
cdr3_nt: TGCAGCGTTGCTGGACAGTTGAACACTGAAGCTTTCTTT
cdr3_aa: CSVAGQLNTEAFF

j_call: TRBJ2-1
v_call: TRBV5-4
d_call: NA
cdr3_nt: TGTGCCAGCAGCGCACGGGGTGGGGACTACAATGAGCAGTTCTTC
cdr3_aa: CASSARGGDYNEQFF

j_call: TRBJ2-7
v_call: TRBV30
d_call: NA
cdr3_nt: TGTGCCTGGAGCCTACAGGGTAGGAAGCAGTACTTC
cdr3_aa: CAWSLQGRKQYF

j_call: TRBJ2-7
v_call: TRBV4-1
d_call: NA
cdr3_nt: TGCGCCAGCAGCCAAGATAAAATTAGAGGCTACGAGCAGTACTTC
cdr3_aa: CASSQDKIRGYEQYF

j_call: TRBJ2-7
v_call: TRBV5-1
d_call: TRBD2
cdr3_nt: TGCGCCAGCAGCTTGGATGGGCTAGCGGGAGAGGGGAAGTACTTC
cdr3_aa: CASSLDGLAGEGKYF

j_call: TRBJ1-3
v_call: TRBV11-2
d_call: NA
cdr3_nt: TGTGCCAGCAGCTTCGTAAGGGCCGGACAACTATATTTT
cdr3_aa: CASSFVRAGQLYF

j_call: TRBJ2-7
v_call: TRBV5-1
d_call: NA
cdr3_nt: TGCGCCAGCAGCTTGGTTGTCGGGCTGGGGAGCTACGAGCAGTACTTC
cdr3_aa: CASSLVVGLGSYEQYF

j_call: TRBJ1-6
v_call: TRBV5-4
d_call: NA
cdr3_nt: TGTGCCAGCAGCTTGGGACCCGGCGGGAATTCACCCCTCCACTTT
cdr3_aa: CASSLGPGGNSPLHF

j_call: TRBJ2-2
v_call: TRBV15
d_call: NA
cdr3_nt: TGTGCCACCAGCACTGACAGAACCGGGGAGCTGTTTTTT
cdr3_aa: CATSTDRTGELFF

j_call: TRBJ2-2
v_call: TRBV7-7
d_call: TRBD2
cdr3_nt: TGTGCTAGCAGCCCGAGCGGGATCACCGGGGAGCTGTTTTTT
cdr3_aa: CASSPSGITGELFF

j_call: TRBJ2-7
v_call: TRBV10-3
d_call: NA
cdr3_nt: TGTGCCATCAGCGTCGGACTCCTGACAAGCTCCTACGAGCAGTACTTC
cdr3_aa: CAISVGLLTSSYEQYF

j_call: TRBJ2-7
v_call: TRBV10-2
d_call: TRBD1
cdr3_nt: TGCGCCAGCTTGACAGGGCTAGAGCAGTACTTC
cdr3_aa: CASLTGLEQYF

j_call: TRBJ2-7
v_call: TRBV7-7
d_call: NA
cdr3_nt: TGTGCCAGCAGCCCTACAGTTAACTCCTACGAGCAGTACTTC
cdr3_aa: CASSPTVNSYEQYF

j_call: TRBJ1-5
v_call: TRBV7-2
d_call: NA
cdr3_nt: TGTGCCAGCAGCTTATACACCTATCAGCCCCAGCATTTT
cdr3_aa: CASSLYTYQPQHF

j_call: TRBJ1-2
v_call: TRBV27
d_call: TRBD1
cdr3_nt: TGTGCCAGCAGTTTTAGTCAGGGGGCATTCTATGGCTACACCTTC
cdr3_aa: CASSFSQGAFYGYTF

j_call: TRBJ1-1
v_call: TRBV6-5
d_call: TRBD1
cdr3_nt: TGTGCCAGCAGACCCGGACAGGGACGGACTGAAGCTTTCTTT
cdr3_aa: CASRPGQGRTEAFF

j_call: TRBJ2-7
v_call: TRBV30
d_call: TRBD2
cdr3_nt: TGTGCCTGGAGTACCGGACTAGCGGGAGGGCCCGACGAGCAGTACTTC
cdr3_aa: CAWSTGLAGGPDEQYF

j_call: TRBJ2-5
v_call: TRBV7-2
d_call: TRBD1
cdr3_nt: TGTGCCAGCAGCGCATCGACAGGGTGGGAGACCCAGTACTTC
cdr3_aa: CASSASTGWETQYF

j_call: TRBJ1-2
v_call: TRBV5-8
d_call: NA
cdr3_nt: TGTGCCAGCAGCGCCTACTCTGGTGGCTACACCTTC
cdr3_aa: CASSAYSGGYTF